This T cell receptor beta chain came from a study of regulatory T cells in long-lasting Graves disease. Study-wide points: Tissue studied was limited to peripheral blood, excluding thyroid tissue.

This clonotype was picked up many times. Its antigen is undetermined. The CDR3 covers 14 residues. The germline V gene has CDR1 MNHEY and CDR2 SVGEGT. Trimming at V came to 2 bases and at J to 3 bases, leaving 3 bases not matched to a gene. Specified time point: newly diagnosed GD, antithyroid drugs for less than 3 months. With RNA extracted from PBMCs as input, the TCR library was made. Per American Thyroid Association guidelines, Graves' disease was diagnosed. Both iRepertoire HTBI primers and Arm-PCR of CDR3 regions were used to build the TCR beta libraries. Per the original methods: Taken together, the samples had 60 to 80 TRBV and 13 to 15 TRBJ segments identified. MiXCR, applied by TCRdb to the multiplex PCR reads, yields one record per CDR3 protein. The V and J calls here are based on TCRdb, not the publication. The repertoire includes about 310,000 distinct CDR3 sequences, over 15% of them detected once, and around 36% sits in the top ten.

The sequenced sample was peripheral blood mononuclear cells (PBMCs), obtained at new diagnosis, from a patient treated with antithyroid drugs. This rearrangement joins TRBV6-2 or TRBV6-3 to TRBJ2-5, with 7 bases that match TRBD1. The TCR comes from a female donor with Graves disease. DNA of the CDR3: TGTGCCAGCAGTTACCTTGACAGGGAAGAGACCCAGTACTTC. As protein: CASSYLDREETQYF.